These 17 T cell receptor beta chains originate from one sample sequenced in a study of blood T cell repertoires in COVID-19. TCRdb's table, derived via immunoSEQ multiplex PCR, lists solely in-frame clones and lacks some. The table includes tens of thousands of clones, roughly 88% detected once. Sequenced input: peripheral blood. Receptor source: a man aged 50-59 years with active COVID-19.

This chain joins TRBV7-2 and TRBJ2-4, with 11 bases identical to TRBD2. CDR1 is SGHTA and CDR2 is FQGNSA in the germline V gene. The CDR3 is 19 residues long. Losses at the gene ends were 2 bases for V and 1 base for J; bases not matched to a gene: 10. The CDR3 reads CASSLSGLAGGRAKNIQYF. CDR3 nucleotides: TGTGCCAGCAGCTTAAGCGGGCTAGCGGGAGGACGGGCCAAAAACATTCAGTACTTC.

This rearrangement joins TRBV2 to TRBJ2-1, with TRBD2 matching over 9 bases. The CDR3 contains 13 residues. Germline V gene data show CDR1 as SNHLY and CDR2 as FYNNEI. Trimming cost V 8 bases and J 14 bases; bases outside gene matches: 13. CDR3: CASGRYERGAEFF. For the CDR3, the DNA is TGTGCCAGCGGTCGGTACGAGCGGGGGGCGGAGTTCTTC.

The V and J genes are TRBV21-1 and TRBJ1-1. TRBV21-1 is assigned pseudogene status. The CDR3 covers 15 residues. CDR3 coding DNA: TGTGCCAGCAGCAAAATAGCCCCTGGAGCCGGAGAAGCTTTCTTT. It specifies CASSKIAPGAGEAFF.

The rearrangement uses TRBV18 and TRBJ2-4; D ambiguous. The V end lost 0 bases, the J end lost 0 bases, and 9 bases lay between the germline ends. CDR1 is KGHSH and CDR2 is LQKENI in the germline V gene. The length of the CDR3 is 16 residues. The CDR3 here is CASSPPGSIAKNIQYF. The CDR3 DNA reads TGTGCCAGCTCACCACCGGGCTCCATAGCCAAAAACATTCAGTACTTC.

In its sample, this clone was seen once. The chain has TRBV28 and TRBJ1-4, with TRBD1 identical over 11 bases. CDR1 and CDR2 (germline): MDHEN, SYDVKM. J lost 1 base, V lost 6 bases, and 4 bases had no gene match. There are 16 residues in the CDR3. CDR3 nucleotides: TGTGCCAGCAGCCCCGGGACAGGGGGAACTAATGAAAAACTGTTTTTT. Translated: CASSPGTGGTNEKLFF.

V and J are TRBV7-2 and TRBJ2-7, with 9 bases that match TRBD1. Trimming took 2 bases from V and 6 from J; bases not matched to a gene: 11. This CDR3 has 16 amino acids. Germline V lookup: CDR1 SGHTA, CDR2 FQGNSA. The CDR3 sequence is CASSLSSGQGLGEQYF. DNA of the CDR3: TGTGCCAGCAGCTTATCTTCGGGACAGGGTCTCGGCGAGCAGTACTTC.

The chain couples TRBV18 to TRBJ2-6, with D hard to call. In germline, CDR1 is KGHSH, CDR2 LQKENI. The CDR3 consists of 16 residues. V was cut by 1 base and J by 0 bases, with 7 bases left in between. Here the CDR3 DNA reads TGTGCCAGCTCACCACAGACTCGCTCTGGGGCCAACGTCCTGACTTTC. Translated, it gives CASSPQTRSGANVLTF.

V is TRBV6-8 and J is TRBJ1-5, with D possibly TRBD1 on 5 matching bases. Germline-derived CDR1 and CDR2 are MNHGY and SAAAGT. Trimming removed 2 bases from V and 0 bases from J, with 14 bases in between. The CDR3 loop spans 17 amino acids. Written as DNA, the CDR3 is TGTGCCAGCAGTTACAGGCAGGGAAGTAATAGCAATCAGCCCCAGCATTTT. Translation gives CASSYRQGSNSNQPQHF.

The chain is built from TRBV7-3 and TRBJ2-3; 11 nucleotides line up with TRBD1. The germline V gene encodes CDR1 SGHTA and CDR2 FQGTGA. The CDR3 spans 17 residues. Trimming at V came to 5 bases and at J to 2 bases, leaving 9 bases not matched to a gene. CDR3 sequence reads: CASSVSGTGGTTDTQYF. CDR3 nucleotide sequence: TGTGCCAGCAGCGTATCCGGGACAGGGGGGACCACAGATACGCAGTATTTT.

The gene calls are TRBV5-1 and TRBJ2-1; tentative D call: TRBD2 (6 bases). The CDR3 loop spans 16 amino acids. CDR1 and CDR2 (germline): SGHRS, YFSETQ. V was clipped by 3 bases and J by 4 bases, with 17 bases between them. The CDR3 DNA reads as TGCGCCAGCAGCTACCTATCAGGAGGGGCTTACAATGAGCAGTTCTTC. Translating gives CASSYLSGGAYNEQFF.

As DNA, the CDR3 is TGTGCCAGCAGCTTGTCTTCCGGTGTGACTCCGTACGAGCAGTACTTC. The encoded protein is CASSLSSGVTPYEQYF. V is TRBV5-6 and J is TRBJ2-7; D is unresolved. Germline CDR1 is SGHDT and CDR2 is YYEEEE. V was shortened by 1 base and J by 4 bases, with 18 bases between the two germline ends. The CDR3 contains 16 residues. Using reference TRBV5-6 and TRBJ2-7 for the parts outside the CDR3, the full variable domain is DAGVTQSPTHLIKTRGQQVTLRCSPKSGHDTVSWYQQALGQGPQFIFQYYEEEERQRGNFPDRFSGHQFPNYSSELNVNALLLGDSALYLCASSLSSGVTPYEQYFGPGTRLTVT.

The J gene is TRBJ1-1, the V gene TRBV7-8; weak D call: TRBD1 (6 bases). Germline CDR1 is SGHVS and CDR2 is FQNEAQ. V lost 0 bases to trimming and J lost 4 bases, with 12 bases between them. This CDR3 comprises 15 residues. Here the CDR3 reads CASSLARSRGTEAFF. The DNA of the CDR3 is TGTGCCAGCAGCTTAGCGCGTTCCAGGGGCACTGAAGCTTTCTTT.

This clone occurred a few times. The V and J genes are TRBV25-1 and TRBJ2-1, with TRBD1 identical over 7 bases. The germline V gene has CDR1 MGHDK and CDR2 SYGVNS. Trimming cost V 4 bases and J 3 bases; bases outside gene matches: 0. CDR3 length equals 13 residues. The CDR3 reads CASSGDSYNEQFF. The CDR3 DNA reads TGTGCCAGCAGTGGGGACAGCTACAATGAGCAGTTCTTC.

V and J are TRBV7-9 and TRBJ1-5, with TRBD1 identical over 7 bases. The CDR3 is 13 residues long. CDR1 and CDR2 from the germline V gene are SEHNR and FQNEAQ (reference sequence). With V trimmed by 10 bases and J by 4 bases, 7 bases remained unmatched. The CDR3 loop reads CATSGTANQPQHF. The CDR3 coding sequence is TGTGCCACCTCAGGGACAGCTAATCAGCCCCAGCATTTT.

This chain connects TRBV6-5 to TRBJ2-7, with 9 bases fitting TRBD1. V was clipped by 7 bases and J by 5 bases; unmatched bases: 9. This CDR3 contains 14 residues. Looked up from germline, CDR1 is MNHEY and CDR2 is SVGAGI. CDR3 residues: CASNRDRVYHEQYF. The DNA for the CDR3 is TGTGCCAGCAATCGGGACAGGGTATACCACGAGCAGTACTTC.

The chain employs TRBV6-6 and TRBJ2-1; 9 bases match TRBD1. The germline V gene has CDR1 MNHNY and CDR2 SVGAGI (reference sequence). V lost 1 base, J lost 7 bases, and 2 bases stayed unmatched. The CDR3 is 14 residues long. The CDR3 DNA sequence: TGTGCCAGCAGTTACTACGGGACAGGGAATGAGCAGTTCTTC. As protein: CASSYYGTGNEQFF.

This chain joins TRBV6-5 and TRBJ2-5; D is possibly TRBD1 (6 bases). CDR3 length equals 13 residues. V lost 5 bases and J lost 4, with 11 bases in between. Germline loops: CDR1 MNHEY, CDR2 SVGAGI. CDR3 loop: CASSSQGRETQYF. The CDR3 coding sequence is TGTGCCAGCAGTAGTCAGGGGAGAGAGACCCAGTACTTC.